These T cell receptor beta chains were read from a single sample in a study of T cell responses to AZD1222 COVID-19 vaccine. The table came from immunoSEQ multiplex PCR; TCRdb's copy has only in-frame clones and leaves some out. In the table there are approximately 150,000 clones, more than 80% of which are singletons. This specimen consisted of peripheral blood, obtained on day 0 of AZD1222 vaccination. These receptors were collected from an adult in good health. Both conserved end residues are trimmed from each CDR3. The order of the fields is V gene, CDR3 protein.

V gene: TRBV6-5; CDR3 protein: ASSSGFLYGYT
V gene: TRBV28; CDR3 protein: ASSQTGGGETQY
V gene: TRBV5-1; CDR3 protein: ASSLVMGKYTDTQY
V gene: TRBV7-9; CDR3 protein: ASRVGTGITDTQY
V gene: TRBV12-3/TRBV12-4; CDR3 protein: ASSLNPPYEQY
V gene: TRBV5-1; CDR3 protein: ASRWDYGRGGYT
V gene: TRBV13; CDR3 protein: ASSSLPGQANSGNTIY
V gene: TRBV28; CDR3 protein: ASSPWTPPLNSPLH
V gene: TRBV7-3; CDR3 protein: ASSLRPDTGELF
V gene: TRBV3-1/TRBV3-2; CDR3 protein: ASSQVGTGISPLH
V gene: TRBV19; CDR3 protein: ASSMDRVGEQF
V gene: TRBV5-1; CDR3 protein: ASSQGRPLNTEAF
V gene: TRBV19; CDR3 protein: ASSIEGRNLIRNQPQH
V gene: TRBV4-3; CDR3 protein: ASSQDRGGDGYT
V gene: TRBV15; CDR3 protein: ATSRFLAADEQY
V gene: TRBV7-9; CDR3 protein: ASSLLGGGPGNEQF
V gene: TRBV3-1/TRBV3-2; CDR3 protein: ASSPGVTLSYEQY
V gene: TRBV19; CDR3 protein: ASSTPDINTGELF
V gene: TRBV6-5; CDR3 protein: ASSQGDNSPLH
V gene: TRBV5-8; CDR3 protein: ASSWRDRGHEQY
V gene: TRBV9; CDR3 protein: ASSVGTGSEAF
V gene: TRBV7-2; CDR3 protein: ASSLEQLNQPQH
V gene: TRBV29-1; CDR3 protein: SGLAGGPSEEQY
V gene: TRBV5-1; CDR3 protein: ASSTASSGNTIY
V gene: TRBV28; CDR3 protein: ASSAPREFGTDTQY
V gene: TRBV4-3; CDR3 protein: ASSQDSATSGTEAF
V gene: TRBV5-1; CDR3 protein: ASSLNAGSYNEQF
V gene: TRBV5-6; CDR3 protein: ASSFQISSGANVLT
V gene: TRBV7-2; CDR3 protein: ASSLREGIRETQY
V gene: TRBV5-6; CDR3 protein: ASSPTGDQPGNTIY
V gene: TRBV2; CDR3 protein: ASRTDRAMSYEQY
V gene: TRBV4-2; CDR3 protein: ASSQEAWGLNTEAF
V gene: TRBV5-1; CDR3 protein: ASSLGALAKRAAGELF
V gene: TRBV4-2; CDR3 protein: ASSSSSGTGSNEQF
V gene: TRBV15; CDR3 protein: ATSRGYQPQH
V gene: TRBV3-1/TRBV3-2; CDR3 protein: ASRAGTSNFYEQY
V gene: TRBV2; CDR3 protein: ASRGPQGSDAF
V gene: TRBV4-3; CDR3 protein: ASSQTTGGSVGWPLH
V gene: TRBV18; CDR3 protein: ASSPGGQPVTIY
V gene: TRBV24-1; CDR3 protein: ATSELATDTQY
V gene: TRBV7-2; CDR3 protein: ASRLGQNTEAF
V gene: TRBV7-2; CDR3 protein: ASSSIYNSPLH